One sample yielded the 12 T cell receptor beta chains listed below, sequenced in a study of blood T cell repertoires in COVID-19. TCRdb's table, derived via immunoSEQ multiplex PCR, lists solely in-frame clones and lacks some. The table lists around 260,000 clones, roughly 86% of them singletons. Sample: peripheral blood. Source of these receptors: a man between 18 and 35 years old with active or convalescent COVID-19.

This clone was recorded only once. This rearrangement joins TRBV3-1 (or the pseudogene TRBV3-2) to TRBJ2-3, with a tentative D call TRBD2 (6 bases). Trimming stripped 1 base from V and 12 bases from J, with 17 bases between. Germline V CDR1 and CDR2: LGHDT, YNNKEL (reference sequence). The CDR3 contains 14 residues. CDR3 in amino acids: CASSQVLAPYYQYF. CDR3 bases: TGTGCCAGCAGCCAAGTTCTAGCGCCCTATTACCAGTATTTT.

This chain uses TRBV12-3 or TRBV12-4 with TRBJ2-5, with D possibly TRBD1 on 6 matching bases. The CDR3 runs to 13 residues. V was cut by 5 bases and J by 5 bases, with 12 bases left in between. CDR3: CASSPRQGETQYF. The CDR3 nucleotides are TGTGCCAGCAGTCCCCGGCAGGGGGAGACCCAGTACTTC.

The chain employs TRBV5-1 and TRBJ2-1, with D perhaps matching TRBD2 (5 bases). V gave up 3 bases and J gave up 2 bases, with 12 bases separating them. Germline V gene data show CDR1 as SGHRS and CDR2 as YFSETQ. The CDR3 contains 15 residues. For the CDR3, the DNA is TGCGCCAGCAGCTATGACTATGAGCCCTACAATGAGCAGTTCTTC. Amino acid sequence: CASSYDYEPYNEQFF.

The CDR3 sequence is CASSETNRGHYGYTF. The CDR3 nucleotides read TGTGCCAGCAGTGAGACCAACAGGGGCCATTATGGCTACACCTTC. The rearrangement joins TRBV25-1 to TRBJ1-2; 7 bases are a match to TRBD1. Germline V gives CDR1 MGHDK, CDR2 SYGVNS. With 3 bases clipped from V and 5 bases from J, the junction kept 9 bases outside the gene matches. This CDR3 is 15 amino acids long.

There are a few counts of this clone. The gene calls are TRBV5-1 and TRBJ2-1, with 15 bases matching TRBD2. The trim removed 4 bases at V and 6 bases at J, leaving 8 bases unmatched. The germline gives CDR1 SGHRS, CDR2 YFSETQ. There are 17 residues in the CDR3. CDR3 protein: CASSEPGLAGGINEQFF. In nucleotides, the CDR3 is TGCGCCAGCAGCGAACCGGGACTAGCGGGAGGTATCAATGAGCAGTTCTTC.

The chain is built from TRBV27 and TRBJ2-3, with 9 bases identical to TRBD2. This CDR3 is 16 amino acids long. The V segment lost 6 bases and the J segment 2 bases; nucleotides outside the gene matches: 9. Germline V gene sequence: CDR1 MNHEY, CDR2 SMNVEV (reference sequence). Here the CDR3 reads CASRLIAGDYTDTQYF. The DNA for the CDR3 is TGTGCCAGCAGGCTAATAGCGGGAGATTACACAGATACGCAGTATTTT.

This clone is a singleton in its sample. The chain is built from TRBV10-3 and TRBJ2-1; TRBD1 matches at 8 bases. Germline CDR1 ENHRY, CDR2 SYGVKD. The CDR3 is 14 amino acids. The ends lost 6 bases at V and 3 bases at J; junction bases unmatched: 4. The CDR3 DNA reads TGTGCCATCAGCGGGACAGGACTCTACAATGAGCAGTTCTTC. Amino acid sequence: CAISGTGLYNEQFF.

Only one count was recorded for this clone. The rearrangement links TRBV19 to TRBJ1-5; D not certain. V lost 5 bases to trimming and J lost 7 bases, with 18 bases between them. This CDR3 contains 15 residues. From germline, CDR1 is LNHDA and CDR2 SQIVND (reference sequence). This chain's CDR3 is CASSDRGEEGQPQHF. In DNA form, the CDR3 reads TGTGCCAGTAGTGACCGTGGGGAGGAGGGCCAGCCCCAGCATTTT. The full variable domain, its missing parts supplied by reference TRBV19 and TRBJ1-5, is DGGITQSPKYLFRKEGQNVTLSCEQNLNHDAMYWYRQDPGQGLRLIYYSQIVNDFQKGDIAEGYSVSREKKESFPLTVTSAQKNPTAFYLCASSDRGEEGQPQHFGDGTRLSIL.

The chain couples TRBV7-6 to TRBJ2-3; TRBD2 agrees at 10 bases. The germline V gene has CDR1 SGHVS and CDR2 FNYEAQ. With 2 bases clipped from V and 1 base from J, the junction kept 3 bases outside the gene matches. This CDR3 has 16 residues. Written as DNA, the CDR3 is TGTGCCAGCAGCTTACGTACTAGCGGGGGCACAGATACGCAGTATTTT. Its protein product is CASSLRTSGGTDTQYF.

The chain has TRBV2 and TRBJ1-2; 8 bases are shared with TRBD1. The germline CDR1 and CDR2 sequences are SNHLY and FYNNEI. Losses at the gene ends were 0 bases for V and 6 bases for J; bases not matched to a gene: 6. The CDR3 covers 15 residues. The CDR3 DNA sequence: TGTGCCAGCAGTGAAGCCCCTCCGGGACAGGATGGCTACACCTTC. This codes for CASSEAPPGQDGYTF.

The chain joins TRBV3-1 (or the pseudogene TRBV3-2) to TRBJ1-6, with TRBD1 matching 7 bases. The CDR3 extends over 14 amino acids. Trimming removed 1 base from V and 11 bases from J; junction bases left unmatched: 5. From germline, CDR1 is LGHDT and CDR2 YNNKEL (reference sequence). The CDR3 DNA sequence: TGTGCCAGCAGCCAAGCCCGACAGGGTGCACCCCTCCACTTT. This translates into CASSQARQGAPLHF.

The genes are TRBV30 and TRBJ1-3; possible D gene TRBD1, 5 bases. Germline V gives CDR1 GTSNPN, CDR2 SVGIG (reference sequence). Deletions cut 7 bases from V and 2 bases from J, with 12 bases between. CDR3 length equals 13 residues. CDR3: CALSGRAGNTIYF. The CDR3 DNA is TGTGCCTTATCCGGCAGGGCTGGAAACACCATATATTTT.